This TCR beta chain originates from a study of shared clonotypes between healthy human individuals. The CDR3 spans 12 residues. Germline-derived CDR1 and CDR2 are SGHTA and FQGNSA. V shed 2 bases and J shed 7 bases, with 8 bases lying between them. Broader study findings: Naive CD4 clonotype sharing across a few donors was around 5%. Estimated richness values were generally larger in naive subsets than in memory subsets.

Note on this clone: The antigen is not known.

Sequencing was performed with immunoSEQ multiplex PCR; in TCRdb, only in-frame clones are kept and a portion is missing. This table has roughly 1,500,000 clones, around 98% appearing once. The chain has TRBV7-2 and TRBJ1-1; TRBD1 might be the D (5 bases). Sequencing was carried out using naive CD4+ T cells sorted from blood. Subset given: CD45RA+ positively selected. The source of this sequence is a man aged 25-45 years in good health. In DNA, the CDR3 is TGTGCCAGCAGCTTAAGGGGTGGTGAAGCTTTCTTT. This codes for CASSLRGGEAFF.